The present T cell receptor (beta chain) was sequenced within a study of blood T cell repertoires in COVID-19. Seattle's cohort entered during active infection and was followed longitudinally. Method: immunoSEQ multiplex PCR; TCRdb's copy keeps in-frame clones and lacks some. Altogether about 180,000 clones are present, about 88% being singletons, with the ten largest covering approximately 0.62%. Germline CDR1 is SGHRS and CDR2 is YFSETQ. Trimming at V came to 2 bases and at J to 5 bases, leaving 2 bases not matched to a gene. CDR3 size: 13 residues. V and J are TRBV5-1 and TRBJ1-2; 8 bases map to TRBD1. The clonotype originates from a man in his sixties with COVID-19, enrolled during active disease. The sequencing sample was made of peripheral blood. The CDR3 protein is CASSLQGGYGYTF. The CDR3 DNA reads as TGCGCCAGCAGCTTACAGGGGGGGTATGGCTACACCTTC.